This passage covers 22 T cell receptor beta chains from one sample sequenced in a study of read filtering for tumor transcriptome and immune sequencing. Molecular barcoded adaptors covering alpha/delta and beta/gamma chains were used on approximately 400 ng RNA. From the reads, TCRdb called clonotypes with MiXCR, one entry per CDR3 protein. Counted here are roughly 25,000 distinct CDR3 sequences, roughly 20% occurring once; the ten biggest clones make up about a sixth. What was sequenced was a population of CD138-negative cells sorted from bone marrow. All receptors derive from a donor at least 40 years old with multiple myeloma.

A note on this clonotype: One end of the junction fails to match germline, which may point to a read error. V and J are TRBV7-9 and TRBJ2-7; a weak D match, TRBD2 (5 bases). Per germline, CDR1 SEHNR and CDR2 FQNEAQ (reference sequence). The CDR3 is 14 amino acids. CDR3 nucleotides: TGTGCCAGCAGCTTAGTGAGCGGACGCTACGAGCAGTGCTTC. Translated: CASSLVSGRYEQCF.

This clonotype was observed at least ten times. This rearrangement joins TRBV11-2 to TRBJ2-1; either TRBD1 or TRBD2 may supply D (5 bases each). This CDR3 has 15 amino acids. The germline CDR1 and CDR2 sequences are SGHAT and FQNNGV. The V and J ends lost 5 bases and 4 bases respectively, with 15 bases between them. The CDR3 DNA follows: TGTGCCAGCAGCCCCCGCTCGGGACGGTACAATGAGCAGTTCTTC. This encodes CASSPRSGRYNEQFF.

This clonotype rates as medium-sized. The genes are TRBV11-2 and TRBJ2-1, with D tentatively TRBD2 (6 bases). The V and J ends lost 3 bases and 0 bases respectively, with 9 bases between them. The germline gives CDR1 SGHAT, CDR2 FQNNGV. This CDR3 comprises 15 residues. CDR3: CASSFPGGSYNEQFF. For the CDR3, the DNA is TGTGCCAGCAGCTTCCCCGGGGGCTCCTACAATGAGCAGTTCTTC.

This clonotype was found many times. The V and J genes are TRBV7-9 and TRBJ2-7, with 7 nucleotides matching TRBD1. The CDR3 contains 14 residues. V was clipped by 6 bases and J by 4 bases; unmatched bases: 9. Germline loops: CDR1 SEHNR, CDR2 FQNEAQ (reference sequence). The CDR3 DNA follows: TGTGCCAGCAGTTCGGGGACAGCCAGTTACGAGCAGTACTTC. It specifies CASSSGTASYEQYF.

This clonotype was picked up a small number of times. It may be a read error: a sequence one base away is much more abundant. The rearrangement joins TRBV30 to TRBJ2-2, with a weak D call TRBD1 (7 bases). The germline V gene has CDR1 GTSNPN and CDR2 SVGIG (reference sequence). The CDR3 runs to 13 residues. The CDR3 sequence: CAWETGVTGGLFF. The CDR3 nucleotides are TGTGCCTGGGAAACAGGGGTGACCGGGGGGCTGTTTTTT.

This clonotype came up many times. The V call is TRBV20-1, the J call TRBJ2-7, with a possible D match to TRBD2 (5 bases). V gave up 1 base and J gave up 3 bases, with 7 bases separating them. Looked up from germline, CDR1 is DFQATT and CDR2 is SNEGSKA (reference sequence). CDR3 size: 12 residues. The CDR3 spells CSARVGGYEQYF. CDR3 DNA: TGCAGTGCTAGAGTTGGAGGCTACGAGCAGTACTTC.

This clonotype was observed many times. This chain joins TRBV3-1 and TRBJ2-2, with D unclear. CDR1 is LGHDT and CDR2 is YNNKEL in the germline V gene (reference sequence). This CDR3 region has 14 residues. Trimming took 1 base from V and 1 from J, leaving 4 bases between them. In nucleotides, the CDR3 is TGTGCCAGCAGCCAAGTTCTGAACACCGGGGAGCTGTTTTTT. Residues: CASSQVLNTGELFF.

The CDR3 spells CASSTSWTSWEQYF. The CDR3 coding sequence is TGTGCCAGTAGTACGTCCTGGACTAGTTGGGAGCAGTACTTC. V and J are TRBV19 and TRBJ2-7, with TRBD2 matching over 7 bases. Germline V lookup: CDR1 LNHDA, CDR2 SQIVND (reference sequence). The junction had 10 bases not matched to a gene; V was cut back by 4 bases and J by 7 bases. The CDR3 runs to 14 residues.

This clonotype was seen many times. The chain is built from TRBV5-1 and TRBJ2-7, with 13 bases identical to TRBD2. Germline CDR1 SGHRS, CDR2 YFSETQ. Trimming removed 7 bases from V and 0 bases from J; junction bases left unmatched: 1. The CDR3 consists of 14 residues. The CDR3 loop reads CASGTSGNSYEQYF. The CDR3 region has the DNA TGCGCCAGCGGGACTAGCGGGAACTCCTACGAGCAGTACTTC.

This clonotype was counted ten times or more. The V gene is TRBV28, the J gene TRBJ2-5; 7 positions agree with TRBD2. The CDR3 contains 14 residues. CDR1 is MDHEN, CDR2 SYDVKM, per germline. Unmatched junction bases numbered 7, after V lost 9 bases and J lost 0 bases. The CDR3 reads CASTGAGNQETQYF. CDR3 coding DNA: TGTGCCAGTACCGGAGCGGGAAACCAAGAGACCCAGTACTTC.

This clonotype was counted at least ten times. The chain joins TRBV5-4 to TRBJ2-7, with D unclear. The CDR3 consists of 12 residues. V lost 4 bases and J 7 bases, leaving 12 bases between the germline ends. The V gene's germline CDR1 is SGHNT and CDR2 YYREEE (reference sequence). CDR3 sequence reads: CASSGPLEEQYF. CDR3 sequence (DNA): TGTGCCAGCAGCGGACCCTTGGAGGAGCAGTACTTC.

This clonotype came up once. A far larger clone is one nucleotide away, so this likely arose from a read error. V gene TRBV12-3 or TRBV12-4 combines with J gene TRBJ2-2; possible D gene TRBD2, 5 bases. The CDR3 totals 14 residues. CDR3 nucleotides: TGTGCCAGCAGTTTAAACCCGAGCACCGGGGAGCTGTCTTTT. Translated: CASSLNPSTGELSF.

Ten or more counts support this clonotype. CDR3 region: CASSEGTSGYNEQFF. The CDR3 DNA sequence: TGTGCCAGCAGCGAAGGGACTAGCGGATACAATGAGCAGTTCTTC. The rearrangement links TRBV7-3 to TRBJ2-1; 11 bases agree with TRBD2. The V segment lost 5 bases and the J segment 4 bases; nucleotides outside the gene matches: 4. The length of the CDR3 is 15 residues. Germline lookup yields CDR1 SGHTA and CDR2 FQGTGA.

The V and J genes are TRBV5-5 and TRBJ2-1; TRBD2 agrees at 8 bases. V lost 4 bases and J lost 8; bases outside the gene matches: 14. Germline loops: CDR1 SGHKS, CDR2 YYEKEE (reference sequence). This CDR3 has 16 residues. The CDR3 nucleotides read TGTGCCAGCAGCCTCCCCAACGGCGGGAGGTACGATGAGCAGTTCTTC. Protein: CASSLPNGGRYDEQFF.

Note on this clonotype: This likely comes from a read error, as the CDR3 has no conserved phenylalanine or tryptophan at its end. V usage is TRBV29-1 and J usage is TRBJ1-2, with 9 bases matching TRBD1. The CDR3 extends over 12 amino acids. The germline CDR1 and CDR2 sequences are SQVTM and ANQGSEA. DNA of the CDR3: TGCAACGTGGCGGGACAGGGAAATGGCTACACCTCC. Translated: CNVAGQGNGYTS.

There are many counts of this clonotype. The rearrangement uses TRBV13 and TRBJ1-1; a weak D match, TRBD1 (6 bases). The length of the CDR3 is 15 residues. Between the trimmed V and J ends, which lost 5 bases and 1 base, there was a span of 14 bases. Germline values: CDR1 PRHDT, CDR2 FYEKMQ (reference sequence). CDR3 in DNA: TGTGCCAGCAGCCCGGGGGGGCTGGGGAACACTGAAGCTTTCTTT. Translated, it gives CASSPGGLGNTEAFF.

Notes on this clonotype: One end of the junction fails to match germline, which may point to a read error. The J gene is TRBJ2-1, the V gene TRBV7-2; TRBD2 matches 8 bases. This CDR3 is built from 16 residues. CDR1 is SGHTA, CDR2 FQGNSA, per germline. DNA for the CDR3: TGTGTCAGCAGCTTCGAAATCCGGGAGGGGTTCAATGAGCAGTTCTTC. This translates into CVSSFEIREGFNEQFF. The variable domain in full, with the rest retrieved from reference TRBV7-2 and TRBJ2-1, is GAGVSQSPSNKVTEKGKDVELRCDPISGHTALYWYRQSLGQGLEFLIYFQGNSAPDKSGLPSDRFSAERTGGSVSTLTIQRTQQEDSAVYLCVSSFEIREGFNEQFFGPGTRLTVL.

This clonotype was detected ten times or more. V is TRBV19 and J is TRBJ2-2, with 10 bases that match TRBD2. This CDR3 contains 15 residues. J was trimmed by 7 bases and V by 4 bases; bases with no gene match: 6. Germline-derived CDR1 and CDR2 are LNHDA and SQIVND (reference sequence). The CDR3 sequence is CASSNLAGANGELFF. The CDR3 DNA sequence: TGTGCCAGTAGTAATCTAGCGGGAGCAAACGGGGAGCTGTTTTTT.

With respect to this clonotype: Given a much more abundant clone one base away, this may be a read error. Without the conserved terminal phenylalanine or tryptophan, this CDR3 likely stems from a read error. V usage is TRBV7-3 and J usage is TRBJ2-2; 10 bases agree with TRBD1. Trimming cost V 3 bases and J 13 bases; bases outside gene matches: 5. The germline V gene has CDR1 SGHTA and CDR2 FQGTGA. CDR3 length: 13 residues. The CDR3 loop reads CASSFGQGDRLFS. The CDR3 DNA reads as TGTGCCAGCAGCTTCGGACAGGGGGACCGGCTGTTTTCT.

This clonotype was counted between two and nine times. V and J are TRBV11-2 and TRBJ2-1, with 7 bases that match TRBD2. The length of the CDR3 is 13 residues. CDR1 and CDR2 (germline): SGHAT, FQNNGV. V shed 6 bases and J 12 bases; nucleotides not matched to a gene: 11. The CDR3 sequence: CASSAGRQGGQFF. Here the CDR3 DNA reads TGTGCCAGCAGTGCCGGGAGGCAGGGCGGGCAGTTCTTC.

Many counts were recorded for this clonotype. The chain carries TRBV5-1 and TRBJ1-1, with a weak D call TRBD1 (5 bases). V was pared by 4 bases and J by 5 bases, with 15 bases between. There are 14 residues in the CDR3. CDR1 is SGHRS, CDR2 YFSETQ, per germline. CDR3: CASSLGHPGTEAFF. CDR3 nucleotide sequence: TGCGCCAGCAGCCTCGGACATCCGGGGACTGAAGCTTTCTTT.

In its sample, this clonotype ranks as medium-sized. V usage is TRBV28 and J usage is TRBJ2-1; a weak D match, TRBD2 (9 bases). V gave up 8 bases and J gave up 1 base, with 24 bases separating them. The germline V gene has CDR1 MDHEN and CDR2 SYDVKM. The CDR3 totals 18 residues. CDR3 region: CASSGQGNLAGSYNEQFF. In nucleotides, the CDR3 is TGTGCCAGCTCCGGACAGGGAAACCTAGCGGGGTCCTACAATGAGCAGTTCTTC.